This T cell receptor beta chain originates from a study of regulatory T cells in long-lasting Graves disease. This clonotype was seen repeatedly, ten times or more. The antigen is unknown. This CDR3 contains 13 residues. Trimming removed 0 bases from V and 11 bases from J, with 10 bases in between. Germline loops: CDR1 MNHNS, CDR2 SASEGT. Notes on the study in general: There were preferences for TRBV28, TRBJ1-2 and TRBJ2-5 in persistent disease.

Time point meaning: newly diagnosed GD, antithyroid drugs for less than 3 months. PBMC RNA was the source of the TCR library. Arm-PCR with iRepertoire HTBI primers amplified the CDR3 regions for these TCR beta libraries. TCRdb fed the multiplex PCR reads into MiXCR, producing one record per CDR3 protein. The sample holds 600,000 to 650,000 distinct CDR3 sequences; 15% to 20% are singletons and the top ten take approximately 18%. Another study also made use of these data, one on T cells in Graves' hyperthyroidism and ophthalmopathy.

The source material was peripheral blood mononuclear cells (PBMCs), sampled at new diagnosis, from a patient treated with antithyroid drugs. The chain employs TRBV6-1 and TRBJ1-4; no reliable D call. This TCR was recovered from a woman aged 25 to 39 with Graves disease. The CDR3 loop is CASSEAGGWKLFF. The CDR3 DNA sequence: TGTGCCAGCAGTGAAGCCGGAGGATGGAAACTGTTTTTT.